Each of the 15 T cell receptor beta chains below was sequenced from the same sample in a study of blood T cell repertoires in COVID-19. Here immunoSEQ multiplex PCR was the method, and the copy in TCRdb shows in-frame clones only, minus some. The sample includes some 310,000 clones, 85% to 90% seen only once; the top ten take roughly 2.9%. What was sequenced was peripheral blood. The receptors were sampled from a woman aged 25-40 years with COVID-19, enrolled during active disease.

CDR3 nucleotides: TGTGCCATCAGTGACTCCGGGACAAGAGGTGAAAAACTGTTTTTT. As protein: CAISDSGTRGEKLFF. The J gene is TRBJ1-4, the V gene TRBV10-3, with D maybe TRBD1 (6 bases). This CDR3 contains 15 residues. Germline V lookup: CDR1 ENHRY, CDR2 SYGVKD. V was cut by 3 bases and J by 7 bases, with 15 bases left in between.

The chain is built from TRBV2 and TRBJ2-7, with 12 bases lining up with TRBD2. There are 14 residues in the CDR3. V gave up 9 bases and J gave up 1 base; unmatched junction bases: 4. CDR1 is SNHLY, CDR2 FYNNEI, per germline. CDR3 nucleotide sequence: TGTGCCAGTTCTAGCGGGAGGGCATCCTACGAGCAGTACTTC. It encodes CASSSGRASYEQYF.

V usage is TRBV5-1 and J usage is TRBJ1-3, with a possible D match to TRBD1 (6 bases). The V end lost 4 bases, the J end lost 0 bases, and 14 bases lay between the germline ends. The germline V gene encodes CDR1 SGHRS and CDR2 YFSETQ. The CDR3 runs to 16 residues. CDR3 bases: TGCGCCAGCAGCATCACAGGGACATCCTCTGGAAACACCATATATTTT. Translation: CASSITGTSSGNTIYF.

This clone was counted a single time. The J gene is TRBJ2-2, the V gene TRBV10-1, with D unclear. The V gene's germline CDR1 is WNHNN and CDR2 SYGVQD (reference sequence). The CDR3 runs to 14 residues. V was shortened by 6 bases and J by 1 base, with 9 bases between the two germline ends. CDR3 nucleotide sequence: TGCGCCAGCAGGTCTGCGGAGAACACCGGGGAGCTGTTTTTT. Its protein is CASRSAENTGELFF.

The chain is built from TRBV7-9 and TRBJ1-5; 9 nucleotides match TRBD1. Trimming took 3 bases from V and 7 from J; bases not matched to a gene: 4. This CDR3 has 14 amino acids. Germline loops: CDR1 SEHNR, CDR2 FQNEAQ (reference sequence). The CDR3 sequence: CASSLGQGGQPQHF. The CDR3 DNA follows: TGTGCCAGCAGCTTGGGACAGGGCGGCCAGCCCCAGCATTTT. Full variable domain (remainder filled in from reference TRBV7-9 and TRBJ1-5): DTGVSQNPRHKITKRGQNVTFRCDPISEHNRLYWYRQTLGQGPEFLTYFQNEAQLEKSRLLSDRFSAERPKGSFSTLEIQRTEQGDSAMYLCASSLGQGGQPQHFGDGTRLSIL.

The gene calls are TRBV28 and TRBJ1-1, with TRBD1 matching over 7 bases. The CDR3 runs to 14 residues. V lost 4 bases and J lost 0; bases outside the gene matches: 2. The germline gives CDR1 MDHEN, CDR2 SYDVKM. The CDR3: CASSWTGLNTEAFF. The CDR3 DNA follows: TGTGCCAGCAGTTGGACAGGTTTGAACACTGAAGCTTTCTTT. Together with reference TRBV28 and TRBJ1-1, the CDR3 gives the full variable domain: DVKVTQSSRYLVKRTGEKVFLECVQDMDHENMFWYRQDPGLGLRLIYFSYDVKMKEKGDIPEGYSVSREKKERFSLILESASTNQTSMYLCASSWTGLNTEAFFGQGTRLTVV.

The chain recombines TRBV28 with TRBJ1-6; D is possibly TRBD1 (6 bases). Germline CDR1 is MDHEN and CDR2 is SYDVKM. The CDR3 spans 15 residues. The V and J ends lost 3 bases and 4 bases respectively, with 10 bases between them. CDR3 DNA: TGTGCCAGCAGTTTCTCAGGGGCTTATAATTCACCCCTCCACTTT. Its protein is CASSFSGAYNSPLHF.

The chain carries TRBV7-8 and TRBJ2-7; weak D call: TRBD2 (6 bases). CDR1 SGHVS and CDR2 FQNEAQ come from the germline V gene. V was trimmed by 1 base and J by 6 bases, leaving 10 bases between them. The CDR3 covers 13 residues. Here the CDR3 DNA reads TGTGCCAGCAGCTTAGTCGGGGGAGGCGAGCAGTACTTC. Translation gives CASSLVGGGEQYF.

This sequence joins TRBV7-3 and TRBJ1-4; D is possibly TRBD1 (5 bases). The CDR3 has 13 residues. Deletions cut 3 bases from V and 8 bases from J, with 10 bases between. Germline V CDR1 and CDR2: SGHTA, FQGTGA. The CDR3 bases are TGTGCCAGCAGCTTCAGGGATGGGGAAAAACTGTTTTTT. Protein product: CASSFRDGEKLFF.

This sequence joins TRBV11-3 and TRBJ2-2, with D possibly matching TRBD1 (6 bases). Trimming left V 1 base short and J 6 bases short, with 9 bases between. The CDR3 length is 14 residues. Germline assignment: CDR1 SGHNT and CDR2 YENEEA. The CDR3 here is CASSLVSGAGELFF. CDR3 in DNA: TGTGCCAGCAGCTTAGTATCAGGGGCCGGGGAGCTGTTTTTT.

The chain links TRBV7-9 to TRBJ2-5; TRBD2 might be the D (7 bases). Germline CDR1 is SEHNR and CDR2 is FQNEAQ (reference sequence). The CDR3 spans 14 residues. V gave up 4 bases and J gave up 5 bases, with 14 bases separating them. The CDR3 DNA sequence: TGTGCCAGCAGCTCTCCCGGGGGGCAGGAGACCCAGTACTTC. Translated, it gives CASSSPGGQETQYF.

The V call is TRBV11-2, the J call TRBJ2-1, with 9 bases fitting TRBD2. After removal of 0 bases from V and 7 bases from J, the junction contained 10 bases not matched to a gene. CDR3 size: 17 residues. Germline V gene data show CDR1 as SGHAT and CDR2 as FQNNGV. The CDR3 spells CASSLDQVTSGDNEQFF. The CDR3 nucleotides read TGTGCCAGCAGCTTAGATCAAGTGACTAGCGGTGATAATGAGCAGTTCTTC. The whole variable domain, filled in from reference TRBV11-2 and TRBJ2-1, reads EAGVAQSPRYKIIEKRQSVAFWCNPISGHATLYWYQQILGQGPKLLIQFQNNGVVDDSQLPKDRFSAERLKGVDSTLKIQPAKLEDSAVYLCASSLDQVTSGDNEQFFGPGTRLTVL.

The chain combines TRBV5-1 with TRBJ2-5; 7 bases are a match to TRBD1. CDR1 is SGHRS and CDR2 is YFSETQ in the germline V gene. The CDR3 sequence is 16 residues long. The ends lost 1 base at V and 0 bases at J; junction bases unmatched: 6. The CDR3 spells CASSLSGQANQETQYF. The CDR3 coding sequence is TGCGCCAGCAGCTTGAGTGGACAGGCTAACCAAGAGACCCAGTACTTC.

The CDR3 region is CASLDSNYGYTF. In DNA form, the CDR3 reads TGTGCCAGCCTAGACAGCAACTATGGCTACACCTTC. The rearrangement links TRBV12-3 or TRBV12-4 to TRBJ1-2; TRBD1 might be the D (5 bases). This CDR3 contains 12 residues. V was pared by 8 bases and J by 2 bases, with 9 bases between.

The gene calls are TRBV18 and TRBJ2-1; D unclear. Germline CDR1 and CDR2: KGHSH and LQKENI. V lost 3 bases and J 7 bases, leaving 16 bases between the germline ends. This CDR3 has 15 amino acids. The CDR3 nucleotides read TGTGCCAGCTCACCGAGCCCCCTTAGTCGGAATGAGCAGTTCTTC. This gives the protein CASSPSPLSRNEQFF. The complete variable domain, with remaining parts taken from reference TRBV18 and TRBJ2-1, reads NAGVMQNPRHLVRRRGQEARLRCSPMKGHSHVYWYRQLPEEGLKFMVYLQKENIIDESGMPKERFSAEFPKEGPSILRIQQVVRGDSAAYFCASSPSPLSRNEQFFGPGTRLTVL.